The present TCR beta chain was sequenced within a study of beta chain features in type 1 diabetes. For the study at large: Patients and healthy donors were similar in age, gender and cell yields. Sorted cell examination encompassed over 90,000,000 cells across all samples.

This clone was found a few times. CDR3 length equals 13 residues. Germline assignment: CDR1 GTSNPN and CDR2 SVGIG (reference sequence). Trimming shortened V by 4 bases and J by 4 bases, and 11 bases separated the two germline ends. Reverse transcribing all isolated RNA meant expressed TCRB transcripts were sequenced. The protocol was immunoSEQ multiplex PCR, while the TCRdb copy is restricted to in-frame clones and leaves out a portion. The data show around 500,000 clones, with around 10% seen just once and roughly 0.046% held by the top ten. A heparinised blood draw that averaged around 110 mL was obtained once from each donor. CD45RO/CCR7/CD25/CD127/CD95/CD27 separated CD4+ naive, central memory, regulatory and stem cell-like memory cells by sorting.

This sequence joins TRBV30 and TRBJ1-3, with D tentatively TRBD1 (5 bases). The clonotype originates from a woman in her late teens or twenties in good health. Sequenced sample: naive CD4+ T cells from blood. The CDR3: CAWTGTTGNTIYF. Here the CDR3 DNA reads TGTGCCTGGACCGGGACTACCGGAAACACCATATATTTT.